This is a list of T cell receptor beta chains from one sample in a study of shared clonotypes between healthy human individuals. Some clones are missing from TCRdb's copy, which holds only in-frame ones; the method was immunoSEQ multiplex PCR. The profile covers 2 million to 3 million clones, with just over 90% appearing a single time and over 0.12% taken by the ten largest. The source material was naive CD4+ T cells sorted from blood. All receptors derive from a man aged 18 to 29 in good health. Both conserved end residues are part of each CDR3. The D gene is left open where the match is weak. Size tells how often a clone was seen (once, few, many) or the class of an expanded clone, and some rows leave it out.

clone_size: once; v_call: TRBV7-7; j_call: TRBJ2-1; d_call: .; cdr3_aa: CASSPVYGEQFF; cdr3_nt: TGTGCTAGCAGCCCAGTGTACGGTGAGCAGTTCTTC
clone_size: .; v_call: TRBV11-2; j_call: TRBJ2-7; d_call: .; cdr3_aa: CASSLTGYEQYF; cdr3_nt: TGTGCCAGCAGCTTAACTGGCTACGAGCAGTACTTC
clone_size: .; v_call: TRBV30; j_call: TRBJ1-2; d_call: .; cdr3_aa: CAWSVRGYSYGYTF; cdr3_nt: TGTGCCTGGAGTGTACGGGGGTACAGCTATGGCTACACCTTC
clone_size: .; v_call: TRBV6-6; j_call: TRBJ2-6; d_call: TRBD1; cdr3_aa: CASTDRVDSGANVLTF; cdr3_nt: TGTGCCAGCACCGACAGGGTCGACTCTGGGGCCAACGTCCTGACTTTC
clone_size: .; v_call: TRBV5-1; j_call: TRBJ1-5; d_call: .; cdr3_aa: CASSLESNQPQHF; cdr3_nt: TGCGCCAGCAGCTTAGAAAGCAATCAGCCCCAGCATTTT
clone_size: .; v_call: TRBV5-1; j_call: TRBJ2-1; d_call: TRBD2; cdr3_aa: CASSFQRGDSYNEQFF; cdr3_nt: TGCGCCAGCAGCTTCCAGCGGGGGGACTCCTACAATGAGCAGTTCTTC
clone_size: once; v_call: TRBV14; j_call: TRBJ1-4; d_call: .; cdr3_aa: CASSHPAGARGEKLFF; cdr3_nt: TGTGCCAGCAGCCATCCTGCAGGGGCCCGAGGTGAAAAACTGTTTTTT
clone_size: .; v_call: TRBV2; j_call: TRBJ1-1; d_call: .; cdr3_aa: CASSVVEVNTEAFF; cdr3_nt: TGTGCCAGCAGTGTCGTAGAGGTGAACACTGAAGCTTTCTTT
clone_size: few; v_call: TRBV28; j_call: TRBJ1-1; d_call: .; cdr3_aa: CASRDPGDAEAFF; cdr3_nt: TGTGCCAGCAGGGACCCAGGGGACGCTGAAGCTTTCTTT
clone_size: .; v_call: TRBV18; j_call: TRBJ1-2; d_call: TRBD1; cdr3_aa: CASSPSGQDNYGYTF; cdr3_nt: TGTGCCAGCTCACCATCCGGACAGGACAACTATGGCTACACCTTC
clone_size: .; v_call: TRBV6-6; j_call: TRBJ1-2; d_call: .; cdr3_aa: CASSYSGATPYGYTF; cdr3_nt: TGTGCCAGCAGTTACTCGGGGGCAACTCCCTATGGCTACACCTTC
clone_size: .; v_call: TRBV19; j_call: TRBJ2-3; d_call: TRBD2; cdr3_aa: CASSQREASTDTQYF; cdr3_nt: TGTGCCAGTAGCCAGCGGGAGGCAAGTACAGATACGCAGTATTTT
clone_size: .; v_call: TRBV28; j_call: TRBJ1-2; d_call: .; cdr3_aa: CASSLTLAGGKGYTF; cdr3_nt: TGTGCCAGCAGTTTAACCTTGGCGGGGGGTAAGGGCTACACCTTC
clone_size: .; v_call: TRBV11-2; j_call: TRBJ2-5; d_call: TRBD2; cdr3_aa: CASSSRLAGYQETQYF; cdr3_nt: TGTGCCAGCAGCTCTAGACTAGCGGGGTACCAAGAGACCCAGTACTTC
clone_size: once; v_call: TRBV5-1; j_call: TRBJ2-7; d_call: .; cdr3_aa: CASSLVGGLEQYF; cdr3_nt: TGCGCCAGCAGCTTGGTCGGGGGGCTTGAGCAGTACTTC
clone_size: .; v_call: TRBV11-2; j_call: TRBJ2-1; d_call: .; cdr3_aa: CASSLRTQSPQQFF; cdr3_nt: TGTGCCAGCAGCTTAAGGACACAGTCCCCCCAGCAGTTCTTC
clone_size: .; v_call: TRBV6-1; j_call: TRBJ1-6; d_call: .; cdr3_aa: CATDQVTNSPLHF; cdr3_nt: TGTGCCACCGACCAGGTTACGAATTCACCCCTCCACTTT
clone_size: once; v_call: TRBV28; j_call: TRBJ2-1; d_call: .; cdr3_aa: CASSTQGSNEQFF; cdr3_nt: TGTGCCAGCAGTACACAGGGTTCCAATGAGCAGTTCTTC
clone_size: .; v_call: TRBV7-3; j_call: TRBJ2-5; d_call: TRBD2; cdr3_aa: CASSSAPPGSGGETQYF; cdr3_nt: TGTGCCAGCAGCTCCGCCCCACCAGGAAGCGGGGGAGAGACCCAGTACTTC
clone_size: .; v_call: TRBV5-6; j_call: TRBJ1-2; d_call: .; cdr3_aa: CASSPPVNYGYTF; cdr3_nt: TGTGCCAGCAGCCCACCCGTCAACTATGGCTACACCTTC
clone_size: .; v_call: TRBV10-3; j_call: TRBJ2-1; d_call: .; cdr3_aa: CATTSGSSNEQFF; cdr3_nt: TGTGCCACCACCTCGGGGTCGAGCAATGAGCAGTTCTTC
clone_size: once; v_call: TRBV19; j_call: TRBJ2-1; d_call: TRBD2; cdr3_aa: CASSSGRWNEQFF; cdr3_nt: TGTGCCAGTAGTAGCGGGAGATGGAATGAGCAGTTCTTC
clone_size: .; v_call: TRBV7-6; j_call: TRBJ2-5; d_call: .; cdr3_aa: CASSLYNRDVETQYF; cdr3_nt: TGTGCCAGCAGCTTATACAACAGGGATGTGGAGACCCAGTACTTC
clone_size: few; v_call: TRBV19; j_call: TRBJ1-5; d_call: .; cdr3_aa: CASRNPPGTVNQPQHF; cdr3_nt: TGTGCCAGTAGAAACCCCCCAGGCACAGTCAATCAGCCCCAGCATTTT
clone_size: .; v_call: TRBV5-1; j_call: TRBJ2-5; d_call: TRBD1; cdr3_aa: CASSLAINRGVNQETQYF; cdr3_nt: TGCGCCAGCAGCTTGGCAATTAACAGGGGGGTTAACCAAGAGACCCAGTACTTC
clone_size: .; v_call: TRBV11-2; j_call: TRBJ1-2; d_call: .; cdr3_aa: CASSSPSGPWNYGYTF; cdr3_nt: TGTGCCAGCAGCTCCCCTTCTGGACCTTGGAACTATGGCTACACCTTC
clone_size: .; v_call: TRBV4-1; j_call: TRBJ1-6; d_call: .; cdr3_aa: CASSQDRVLYNSPLHF; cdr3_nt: TGCGCCAGCAGCCAAGATAGGGTCCTCTATAATTCACCCCTCCACTTT
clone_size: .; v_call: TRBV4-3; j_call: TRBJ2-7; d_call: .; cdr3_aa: CASSQDLVGSYEQYF; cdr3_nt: TGCGCCAGCAGCCAAGATCTGGTGGGCTCCTACGAGCAGTACTTC
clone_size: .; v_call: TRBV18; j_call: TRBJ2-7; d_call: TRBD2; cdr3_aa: CASSPREGSSEQYF; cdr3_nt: TGTGCCAGCTCACCACGGGAGGGGTCGAGCGAGCAGTACTTC
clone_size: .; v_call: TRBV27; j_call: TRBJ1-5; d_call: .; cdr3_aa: CASSPGNNQPQHF; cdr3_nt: TGTGCCAGCAGTCCAGGGAACAATCAGCCCCAGCATTTT
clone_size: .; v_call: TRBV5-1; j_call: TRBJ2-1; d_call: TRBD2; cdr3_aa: CASSLREGPYNEQFF; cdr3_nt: TGCGCCAGCAGCTTACGGGAGGGCCCCTACAATGAGCAGTTCTTC
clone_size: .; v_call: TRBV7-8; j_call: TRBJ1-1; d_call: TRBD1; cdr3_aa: CASSLAGTVFTLMNTEAFF; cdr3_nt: TGTGCCAGCAGCTTAGCTGGGACAGTCTTTACTTTAATGAACACTGAAGCTTTCTTT
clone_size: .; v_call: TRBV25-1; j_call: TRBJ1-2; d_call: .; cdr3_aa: CANAVKNYGYTF; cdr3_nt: TGTGCCAACGCGGTTAAAAACTATGGCTACACCTTC
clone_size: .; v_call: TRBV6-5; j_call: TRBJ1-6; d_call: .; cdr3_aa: CASSFGTSPLHF; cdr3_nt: TGTGCCAGCAGTTTTGGGACTTCACCCCTCCACTTT
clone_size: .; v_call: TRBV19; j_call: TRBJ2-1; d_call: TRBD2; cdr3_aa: CASSIWTGTSGGGYNEQFF; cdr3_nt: TGTGCCAGTAGTATTTGGACCGGGACTAGCGGGGGTGGCTACAATGAGCAGTTCTTC
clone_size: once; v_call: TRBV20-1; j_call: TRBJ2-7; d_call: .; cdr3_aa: CSVTASYEQYF; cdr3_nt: TGCAGTGTAACCGCCTCCTACGAGCAGTACTTC
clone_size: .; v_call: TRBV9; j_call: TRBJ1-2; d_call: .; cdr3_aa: CASSVDGNYGYTF; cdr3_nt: TGTGCCAGCAGCGTAGACGGAAACTATGGCTACACCTTC
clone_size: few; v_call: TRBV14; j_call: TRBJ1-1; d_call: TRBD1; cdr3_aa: CASSDRGTEAFF; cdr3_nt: TGTGCCAGCAGCGACAGGGGCACTGAAGCTTTCTTT
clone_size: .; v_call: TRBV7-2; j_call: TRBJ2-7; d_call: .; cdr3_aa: CASSAASGASYEQYF; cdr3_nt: TGTGCCAGCAGCGCAGCCTCCGGGGCTTCCTACGAGCAGTACTTC
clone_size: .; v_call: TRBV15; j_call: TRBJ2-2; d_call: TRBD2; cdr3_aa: CATSSPGGAGELFF; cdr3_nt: TGTGCCACCAGCTCCCCGGGGGGGGCCGGGGAGCTGTTTTTT
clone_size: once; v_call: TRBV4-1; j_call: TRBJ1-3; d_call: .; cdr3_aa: CASSRTTSSGNTIYF; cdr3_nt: TGCGCCAGCAGCCGTACGACAAGCTCTGGAAACACCATATATTTT
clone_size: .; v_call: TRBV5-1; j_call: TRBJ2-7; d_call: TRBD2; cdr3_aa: CASSFSGGASYEQYF; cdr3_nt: TGCGCCAGCAGCTTCAGCGGGGGGGCCTCGTACGAGCAGTACTTC
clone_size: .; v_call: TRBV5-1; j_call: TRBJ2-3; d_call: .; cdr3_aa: CASSLAGLTDTQYF; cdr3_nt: TGCGCCAGCAGCTTGGCCGGCCTCACAGATACGCAGTATTTT
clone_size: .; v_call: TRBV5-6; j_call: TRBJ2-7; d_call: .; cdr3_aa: CASSSGPDSYEQYF; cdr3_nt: TGTGCCAGCAGTTCCGGGCCCGACTCCTACGAGCAGTACTTC
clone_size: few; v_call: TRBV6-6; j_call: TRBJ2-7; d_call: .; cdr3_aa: CASSYSFYEQYF; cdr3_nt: TGTGCCAGCAGTTACTCCTTCTACGAGCAGTACTTC
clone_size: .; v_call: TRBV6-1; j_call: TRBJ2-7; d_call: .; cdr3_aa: CASSEPTNSLSRVEQYF; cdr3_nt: TGTGCCAGCAGCGAACCGACTAATTCCCTTTCCCGGGTTGAGCAGTACTTC
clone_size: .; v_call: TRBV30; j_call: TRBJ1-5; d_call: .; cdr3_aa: CAWTGQKGGNQPQHF; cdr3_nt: TGTGCCTGGACCGGACAGAAAGGAGGCAATCAGCCCCAGCATTTT
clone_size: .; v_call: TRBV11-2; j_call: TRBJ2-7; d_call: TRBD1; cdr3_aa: CASSTNRGSSYEQYF; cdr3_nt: TGTGCCAGCAGCACGAACAGGGGGAGCTCCTACGAGCAGTACTTC
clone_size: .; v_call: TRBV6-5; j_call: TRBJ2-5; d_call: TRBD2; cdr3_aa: CASRHSGRAGETQYF; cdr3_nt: TGTGCCAGCAGACATAGCGGGAGGGCGGGTGAGACCCAGTACTTC
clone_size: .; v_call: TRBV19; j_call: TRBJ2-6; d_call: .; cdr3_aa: CATSQGSGANVLTF; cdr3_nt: TGTGCCACATCCCAGGGTTCTGGGGCCAACGTCCTGACTTTC
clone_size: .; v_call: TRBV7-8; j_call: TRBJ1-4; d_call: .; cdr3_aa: CASSLVGTNEKLFF; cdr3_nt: TGTGCCAGCAGCTTAGTAGGGACTAATGAAAAACTGTTTTTT
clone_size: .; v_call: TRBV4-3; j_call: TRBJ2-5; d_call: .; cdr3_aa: CASSQDGFAQGTQYF; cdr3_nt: TGCGCCAGCAGCCAAGACGGGTTTGCTCAAGGGACCCAGTACTTC
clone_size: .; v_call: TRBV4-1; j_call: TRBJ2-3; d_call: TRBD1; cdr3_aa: CASSRGQGPTTDTQYF; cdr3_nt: TGCGCCAGCAGCCGCGGACAGGGACCGACCACAGATACGCAGTATTTT